In this sample, the clone carrying this T cell receptor (beta chain) turned up a few times. This CDR3 is built from 14 residues. Looked up from germline, CDR1 is SGHRS and CDR2 is YFSETQ. V lost 0 bases to trimming and J lost 4 bases; unmatched junction nucleotides: 3. The source of the sample is a study of T-cell memory formation after mild COVID-19. TCRdb reprocessed the 5' RACE reads with MiXCR, giving one entry per CDR3 protein. The sample consists of some 440,000 distinct CDR3 sequences, around 27% of them appearing once. V usage is TRBV5-1 and J usage is TRBJ2-7; 8 bases align to TRBD1. The receptor comes from an adult woman who had mild COVID-19 (a few samples of this study predate the infection). Cell type and time point are not known. The source material was PBMCs or a T cell subset sorted from them (not recorded which). The CDR3 DNA reads as TGCGCCAGCAGCTTGGGGACAGGGTGGTACGAGCAGTACTTC. Translating it yields CASSLGTGWYEQYF.